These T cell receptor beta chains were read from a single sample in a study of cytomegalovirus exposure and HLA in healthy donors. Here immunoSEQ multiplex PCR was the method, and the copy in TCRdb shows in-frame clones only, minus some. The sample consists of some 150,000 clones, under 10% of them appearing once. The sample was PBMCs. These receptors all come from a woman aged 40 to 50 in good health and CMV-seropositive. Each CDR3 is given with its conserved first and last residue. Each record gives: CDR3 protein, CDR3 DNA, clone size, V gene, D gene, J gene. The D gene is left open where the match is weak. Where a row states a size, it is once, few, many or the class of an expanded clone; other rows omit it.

CDR3: CASSSSGSYNQPQHF; DNA: TGTGCCAGCAGCTCCTCAGGGTCCTACAATCAGCCCCAGCATTTT; size: NA; V: TRBV9; D: NA; J: TRBJ1-5
CDR3: CSVEAGAGGSYNERFF; DNA: TGCAGCGTTGAAGCGGGAGCGGGGGGTTCCTACAATGAGCGGTTCTTC; size: few; V: TRBV29-1; D: TRBD2; J: TRBJ2-1
CDR3: CASSPQGAGNYGYTF; DNA: TGTGCCAGCAGCCCCCAGGGGGCGGGGAACTATGGCTACACCTTC; size: NA; V: TRBV5-4; D: TRBD1; J: TRBJ1-2
CDR3: CASSWAGGTYNEQFF; DNA: TGTGCCAGCAGCTGGGCGGGGGGAACCTACAATGAGCAGTTCTTC; size: NA; V: TRBV5-5; D: TRBD2; J: TRBJ2-1
CDR3: CASSLELVAGIETQYF; DNA: TGCGCCAGCAGCTTGGAGCTTGTAGCGGGGATCGAGACCCAGTACTTC; size: NA; V: TRBV5-1; D: TRBD2; J: TRBJ2-5
CDR3: CATSSAGTGNRQYF; DNA: TGTGCCACCAGCAGCGCCGGGACAGGGAATCGGCAGTACTTC; size: NA; V: TRBV15; D: TRBD1; J: TRBJ2-7
CDR3: CASSPAPQETQYF; DNA: TGTGCCAGCTCACCGGCACCCCAAGAGACCCAGTACTTC; size: few; V: TRBV18; D: NA; J: TRBJ2-5
CDR3: CASSIDHPATGTIYNSPLHF; DNA: TGTGCCAGTAGTATAGATCACCCTGCGACCGGGACAATTTATAATTCACCCCTCCACTTT; size: NA; V: TRBV19; D: NA; J: TRBJ1-6
CDR3: CASSYTGSDTQYF; DNA: TGTGCCAGCAGTTACACGGGATCAGATACGCAGTATTTT; size: few; V: TRBV6-6; D: NA; J: TRBJ2-3
CDR3: CASSPRDRGQGQPQHF; DNA: TGCGCCAGCAGCCCTCGGGACAGGGGGCAGGGGCAGCCCCAGCATTTT; size: few; V: TRBV10-2; D: TRBD1; J: TRBJ1-5
CDR3: CASRAGTGSNYGYTF; DNA: TGCGCCAGCAGAGCCGGGACAGGGAGCAACTATGGCTACACCTTC; size: few; V: TRBV5-1; D: TRBD1; J: TRBJ1-2
CDR3: CASSAGQQNTEAFF; DNA: TGTGCCAGCAGCGCGGGACAGCAGAACACTGAAGCTTTCTTT; size: few; V: TRBV7-6; D: TRBD1; J: TRBJ1-1
CDR3: CASSSFQETQYF; DNA: TGTGCCAGCAGCTCCTTTCAAGAGACCCAGTACTTC; size: NA; V: TRBV7-2; D: NA; J: TRBJ2-5
CDR3: CASSQAFYNEQFF; DNA: TGCGCCAGCAGCCAAGCTTTTTACAATGAGCAGTTCTTC; size: NA; V: TRBV4-3; D: NA; J: TRBJ2-1
CDR3: CASSFPQPRYEQYF; DNA: TGTGCCAGCAGCTTCCCACAGCCCCGCTACGAGCAGTACTTC; size: few; V: TRBV5-8; D: NA; J: TRBJ2-7
CDR3: CASSPATGGSWETQYF; DNA: TGTGCCAGCAGTCCAGCTACAGGGGGCTCATGGGAGACCCAGTACTTC; size: few; V: TRBV27; D: TRBD1; J: TRBJ2-5
CDR3: CASSLGTGNYGYTF; DNA: TGTGCCAGCAGCTTGGGAACAGGGAACTATGGCTACACCTTC; size: few; V: TRBV5-5; D: NA; J: TRBJ1-2
CDR3: CASSFYPRRGSSYNEQFF; DNA: TGTGCCAGCAGCTTTTACCCCCGCCGGGGAAGCTCCTACAATGAGCAGTTCTTC; size: few; V: TRBV11-2; D: NA; J: TRBJ2-1
CDR3: CASSARTGGGLNEQFF; DNA: TGTGCCAGCAGCGCCCGGACAGGGGGAGGCCTCAATGAGCAGTTCTTC; size: few; V: TRBV9; D: TRBD1; J: TRBJ2-1
CDR3: CASSTGQRGPEAFF; DNA: TGCGCCAGCAGCACCGGACAGCGGGGGCCTGAAGCTTTCTTT; size: few; V: TRBV5-1; D: NA; J: TRBJ1-1
CDR3: CASSPQQGEETQYF; DNA: TGTGCCAGCTCCCCTCAACAGGGAGAAGAGACCCAGTACTTC; size: NA; V: TRBV18; D: NA; J: TRBJ2-5
CDR3: CASSPRDRGENYGYTF; DNA: TGTGCCAGCAGCCCCCGGGACAGGGGGGAAAACTATGGCTACACCTTC; size: NA; V: TRBV5-4; D: TRBD1; J: TRBJ1-2
CDR3: CAIRGTMIYEQYF; DNA: TGTGCCATCAGAGGGACAATGATCTACGAGCAGTACTTC; size: NA; V: TRBV10-3; D: NA; J: TRBJ2-7
CDR3: CASSPRDSSNQPQHF; DNA: TGTGCCAGCAGCCCGCGGGACAGTAGCAATCAGCCCCAGCATTTT; size: NA; V: TRBV7-2; D: TRBD1; J: TRBJ1-5
CDR3: CASTGGAGANEQFF; DNA: TGTGCCAGCACCGGGGGAGCGGGGGCTAATGAGCAGTTCTTC; size: NA; V: TRBV7-2; D: TRBD2; J: TRBJ2-1
CDR3: CASSLGQAGGLYNEQFF; DNA: TGTGCCAGCAGCTTAGGGCAAGCGGGGGGCTTATACAATGAGCAGTTCTTC; size: NA; V: TRBV13; D: TRBD2; J: TRBJ2-1
CDR3: CASSQDLDSEQFF; DNA: TGTGCCAGCAGCCAAGACCTCGACAGCGAGCAGTTCTTC; size: NA; V: TRBV14; D: NA; J: TRBJ2-1